The 22 T cell receptor beta chains listed next were all sequenced from one sample in a study of T-cell reconstitution after alpha-beta-depleted transplantation in children. The study, taken as a whole, reports: At one year after transplant, newly produced T cells mostly accounted for T-cell counts and diversity.

TCRbeta library preparation incorporated unique molecular identifiers. In TCRdb, the PCR reads were re-called with MiXCR into one record per CDR3 protein. The sample consists of some 300,000 distinct CDR3 sequences, 7.5% to 9% of them appearing once. These receptors lack a known antigen. Source: peripheral blood, taken 360 days after TCRalphabeta/CD19-depleted stem cell transplant. These receptors originate from a female patient between 2 and 15 years old who had a stem cell transplant for Fanconi anemia, so the T cells may come from the graft donor.

In its sample, this clonotype was seen many times. The chain has TRBV12-3 or TRBV12-4 and TRBJ1-2; D gene unclear. This CDR3 has 13 residues. V gave up 2 bases and J gave up 8 bases, with 12 bases separating them. As DNA, the CDR3 is TGTGCCAGCAGTTTAAAAGTCCTCGGGGGCTACACCTTC. Amino acid sequence: CASSLKVLGGYTF.

The chain combines TRBV4-2 with TRBJ1-2; tentatively, D is TRBD1 (5 bases). Germline V gene data show CDR1 as LGHNA and CDR2 as YNFKEQ. Trimming stripped 0 bases from V and 4 bases from J, with 24 bases between. The CDR3 contains 19 residues. CDR3 sequence reads: CASSQEDQERAKGVYGYTF. CDR3 nucleotide sequence: TGTGCCAGCAGCCAAGAGGACCAAGAAAGAGCCAAAGGGGTCTATGGCTACACCTTC.

At least ten counts were recorded for this clonotype. V and J are TRBV9 and TRBJ2-1; 14 positions agree with TRBD2. Looked up from germline, CDR1 is SGDLS and CDR2 is YYNGEE. The CDR3 runs 20 residues. V trimming: 0 bases; J trimming: 4 bases; junction bases outside the gene matches: 12. The CDR3 region is CASSVGTSGRLESGYNEQFF. The CDR3 DNA reads as TGTGCCAGCAGCGTAGGGACTAGCGGGAGGTTGGAGTCAGGGTACAATGAGCAGTTCTTC.

In this sample, this clonotype turned up many times. This chain joins TRBV6-5 and TRBJ1-4; 11 nucleotides align to TRBD1. V gave up 2 bases and J gave up 7 bases; unmatched junction bases: 0. This CDR3 has 14 residues. Germline CDR1 MNHEY, CDR2 SVGAGI. CDR3 in amino acids: CASSYGTGGEKLFF. Here the CDR3 DNA reads TGTGCCAGCAGTTACGGGACAGGGGGTGAAAAACTGTTTTTT.

This clonotype has more than one count but fewer than ten. This chain uses TRBV27 with TRBJ2-2; TRBD2 might be the D (7 bases). V lost 7 bases and J lost 5, with 20 bases in between. CDR1 and CDR2 from the germline V gene are MNHEY and SMNVEV (reference sequence). This CDR3 is built from 16 residues. CDR3 DNA sequence: TGTGCCAGCACCCTTAGGTGGGGGGGCCCGACCGGGGAGCTGTTTTTT. This codes for CASTLRWGGPTGELFF.

This clonotype came up many times. This chain uses TRBV20-1 with TRBJ2-7; no definite D call. The CDR3 loop spans 13 amino acids. Trimming removed 6 bases from V and 3 bases from J, with 15 bases in between. Germline loops: CDR1 DFQATT, CDR2 SNEGSKA (reference sequence). The CDR3 here is CSAAELTDYEQYV. CDR3 sequence (DNA): TGCAGTGCGGCAGAACTAACAGACTACGAGCAGTACGTC.

This clonotype was observed many times. V gene TRBV6-2 or TRBV6-3 combines with J gene TRBJ1-5; 7 bases map to TRBD1. Germline V lookup: CDR1 MNHEY, CDR2 SVGEGT. The CDR3 has 15 residues. The junction had 1 base not matched to a gene; V was cut back by 2 bases and J by 0 bases. CDR3 region: CASSYRDSSNQPQHF. In DNA, the CDR3 is TGTGCCAGCAGTTACCGGGACAGTAGCAATCAGCCCCAGCATTTT.

This clonotype was seen repeatedly, ten times or more. The chain couples TRBV6-2 or TRBV6-3 to TRBJ1-2; tentatively, D is TRBD1 (6 bases). Trimming took 4 bases from V and 5 from J, leaving 8 bases between them. CDR1 and CDR2 from the germline V gene are MNHEY and SVGEGT. This CDR3 has 12 amino acids. The CDR3 DNA reads as TGTGCCAGCAGTTGGACAGAATATGGCTACACCTTC. It encodes CASSWTEYGYTF.

This clonotype was found a few times. The CDR3 nucleotides are TGTGCCAGCGGCCGAGACTTCTTCTCTGGAAACACCATATATTTT. Translated: CASGRDFFSGNTIYF. This rearrangement joins TRBV28 to TRBJ1-3, with D unresolved. V was clipped by 8 bases and J by 0 bases, with 14 bases between them. This CDR3 contains 15 residues. CDR1 and CDR2 (germline): MDHEN, SYDVKM. The whole variable domain, remainder taken from reference TRBV28 and TRBJ1-3, is DVKVTQSSRYLVKRTGEKVFLECVQDMDHENMFWYRQDPGLGLRLIYFSYDVKMKEKGDIPEGYSVSREKKERFSLILESASTNQTSMYLCASGRDFFSGNTIYFGEGSWLTVV.

V usage is TRBV27 and J usage is TRBJ2-7; the D is unclear. Deletions cut 3 bases from V and 2 bases from J, with 11 bases between. This CDR3 contains 14 residues. Germline V gives CDR1 MNHEY, CDR2 SMNVEV (reference sequence). In DNA, the CDR3 is TGTGCCAGCAGTTTCATACCCCCCCCCTACGAGCAGTACTTC. Its protein product is CASSFIPPPYEQYF.

In this sample, this clonotype turned up many times. This sequence joins TRBV29-1 and TRBJ1-1; TRBD1 matches at 10 bases. Germline V gene sequence: CDR1 SQVTM, CDR2 ANQGSEA. J gave up 7 bases and V 6 bases, and 14 bases lay outside the gene matches. The CDR3 runs 15 residues. CDR3 loop: CSVGGTGDLRDEAFF. The DNA for the CDR3 is TGCAGCGTGGGCGGGACAGGGGACTTGAGGGATGAAGCTTTCTTT.

The chain employs TRBV27 and TRBJ2-3, with TRBD2 matching over 10 bases. Per germline, CDR1 MNHEY and CDR2 SMNVEV (reference sequence). J lost 7 bases, V lost 5 bases, and 9 bases had no gene match. The CDR3 runs to 15 residues. The CDR3 bases are TGTGCCAGCAGTAGTAGCGGGGGGTTCATGAATACGCAGTATTTT. It yields the protein CASSSSGGFMNTQYF.

A few counts support this clonotype. V gene TRBV3-1 combines with J gene TRBJ1-6; no reliable D call. Germline assignment: CDR1 LGHDT and CDR2 YNNKEL (reference sequence). CDR3 length: 18 residues. V gave up 1 base and J gave up 2 bases, with 15 bases separating them. The CDR3 loop reads CASSQVYWRVTYNSPLHF. The CDR3 DNA sequence: TGTGCCAGCAGCCAAGTTTATTGGAGGGTGACCTATAATTCACCCCTCCACTTT.

The V call is TRBV18, the J call TRBJ1-3, with D maybe TRBD1 (6 bases). The germline gives CDR1 KGHSH, CDR2 LQKENI. This CDR3 region has 16 residues. Trimming took off 0 bases at V and 3 bases at J, with 12 bases between the two ends. The CDR3 loop is CASSPPGRGVGNTIYF. The CDR3 coding sequence is TGTGCCAGCTCACCACCCGGAAGGGGGGTTGGAAACACCATATATTTT.

This clonotype was seen more than once but under ten times. The chain uses TRBV7-2 and TRBJ2-1; 8 nucleotides line up with TRBD2. J was trimmed by 10 bases and V by 8 bases; bases with no gene match: 13. The CDR3 is 14 amino acids. CDR1 is SGHTA, CDR2 FQGNSA, per germline. The CDR3 nucleotides read TGTGCCAGCTCCCGGGAGGGGACCTCATCGGAGCAGTTCTTC. It codes for CASSREGTSSEQFF.

This clonotype has ten or more counts. The J gene is TRBJ2-1, the V gene TRBV12-3 or TRBV12-4; D uncertain. The CDR3 consists of 13 residues. Trimming stripped 8 bases from V and 7 bases from J, with 15 bases between. CDR3 sequence: CASSTVSPNEQFF. The CDR3 DNA reads TGTGCCAGCTCCACGGTGTCACCGAATGAGCAGTTCTTC.

This clonotype was seen many times. This sequence joins TRBV20-1 and TRBJ2-5; D gene ambiguous. With 6 bases removed from V and 1 base from J, the gap between germline ends came to 12 bases. This CDR3 region has 13 residues. Germline lookup yields CDR1 DFQATT and CDR2 SNEGSKA (reference sequence). This CDR3 is CSANGRLQETQYF. The CDR3 DNA follows: TGCAGTGCAAATGGACGGCTCCAAGAGACCCAGTACTTC.

This clonotype was detected only a few times. DNA of the CDR3: TGCGCCAGCGGGAAACAGGGGGCTGGAGAGCAGTACTTC. This codes for CASGKQGAGEQYF. The rearrangement uses TRBV5-1 and TRBJ2-7, with 9 nucleotides matching TRBD1. V trimming: 7 bases; J trimming: 7 bases; junction bases outside the gene matches: 9. Germline V gene sequence: CDR1 SGHRS, CDR2 YFSETQ. CDR3 length: 13 amino acids. Full variable domain (missing parts from reference TRBV5-1 and TRBJ2-7): KAGVTQTPRYLIKTRGQQVTLSCSPISGHRSVSWYQQTPGQGLQFLFEYFSETQRNKGNFPGRFSGRQFSNSRSEMNVSTLELGDSALYLCASGKQGAGEQYFGPGTRLTVT.

This clonotype was detected many times. The V call is TRBV5-1, the J call TRBJ2-7; D is possibly TRBD1 or TRBD2 (5 bases each). This CDR3 region has 18 residues. Trimming removed 7 bases from V and 1 base from J, with 27 bases in between. Germline V lookup: CDR1 SGHRS, CDR2 YFSETQ. The CDR3 here is CASSPGMTEFVWSYEQYF. As DNA, the CDR3 is TGCGCCAGCTCCCCCGGGATGACAGAGTTTGTGTGGTCCTACGAGCAGTACTTC. Drawing the rest from reference TRBV5-1 and TRBJ2-7, the complete variable domain is KAGVTQTPRYLIKTRGQQVTLSCSPISGHRSVSWYQQTPGQGLQFLFEYFSETQRNKGNFPGRFSGRQFSNSRSEMNVSTLELGDSALYLCASSPGMTEFVWSYEQYFGPGTRLTVT.

This clonotype was counted between two and nine times. The rearrangement links TRBV6-5 to TRBJ2-2; tentatively, D is TRBD2 (6 bases). V was cut by 0 bases and J by 5 bases, with 13 bases left in between. Per the germline V gene, CDR1 is MNHEY and CDR2 is SVGAGI. This CDR3 region has 16 residues. CDR3 sequence reads: CASSYSPGGRTGELFF. The CDR3 nucleotides are TGTGCCAGCAGTTACTCGCCCGGGGGACGGACCGGGGAGCTGTTTTTT.

CDR3 DNA: TGTGCCAGCAGCTTACCCCTGTGGGGGGACAGGGGTTTCGAAGGGGAGCTGTTTTTT. Its protein is CASSLPLWGDRGFEGELFF. The genes are TRBV11-2 and TRBJ2-2; 10 nucleotides agree with TRBD1. The length of the CDR3 is 19 residues. The germline V gene has CDR1 SGHAT and CDR2 FQNNGV. The V segment lost 2 bases and the J segment 8 bases; nucleotides outside the gene matches: 17.

This clonotype was seen repeatedly, ten times or more. This chain connects TRBV6-5 to TRBJ1-6; tentative D call: TRBD1 (6 bases). CDR1 and CDR2 (germline): MNHEY, SVGAGI. This CDR3 is 15 amino acids long. Trimming pared 3 bases from V and 5 bases from J, leaving 11 bases between. CDR3 sequence (DNA): TGTGCCAGCAGTTATCGGACAGCGGATAATTCACCCCTCCACTTT. Amino acids: CASSYRTADNSPLHF.